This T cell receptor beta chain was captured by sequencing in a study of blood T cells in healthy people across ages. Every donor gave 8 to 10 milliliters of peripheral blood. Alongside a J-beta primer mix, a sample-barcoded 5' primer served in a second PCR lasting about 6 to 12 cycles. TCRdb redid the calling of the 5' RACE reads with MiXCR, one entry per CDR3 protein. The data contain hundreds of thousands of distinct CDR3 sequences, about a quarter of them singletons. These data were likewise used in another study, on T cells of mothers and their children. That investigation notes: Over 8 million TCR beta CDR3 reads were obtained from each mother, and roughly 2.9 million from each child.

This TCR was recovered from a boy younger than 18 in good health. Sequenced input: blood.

The CDR3 region is CASSLRGGRQETQYF. For the CDR3, the DNA is TGTGCCAGCAGCCTGAGAGGGGGGCGCCAAGAGACCCAGTACTTC. This chain links TRBV28 with TRBJ2-7; D tentatively reads TRBD1 or TRBD2 (6 bases each). Gene TRBJ2-5 matches the end of the DNA better, so the J call may be wrong. CDR1 and CDR2 from the germline V gene are MDHEN and SYDVKM. CDR3 length: 15 amino acids.